The rows below give T cell receptor beta chains drawn from one sample of a study of response to subunit inactivated influenza vaccine. TCRdb passed the RT-PCR reads through MiXCR, listing each CDR3 protein once. The sample lists hundreds of thousands of distinct CDR3 sequences, about 15% occurring once. The sequencing here drew on PBMCs from blood, taken approximately 15 days before vaccination. These receptors came from a man in his forties or fifties who received an inactivated influenza vaccine. CDR3s include the opening cysteine and the closing phenylalanine or tryptophan. A D gene is named only where the DNA matches it firmly. Some rows have no size entry. The others give once, few or many, or a class for an expanded clone.

J	D	V	size	DNA	CDR3
TRBJ2-3	-	TRBV7-2	few	TGTGCCAGCAGCTTAGCGCGAGAGGCTTCCGGGATCGCAGATACGCAGTATTTT	CASSLAREASGIADTQYF
TRBJ2-1	-	TRBV2	few	TGTGCCAGCAGGGGGGACTTATTATCCTACAATGAGCAGTTCTTC	CASRGDLLSYNEQFF
TRBJ2-7	TRBD2	TRBV12-3/TRBV12-4	-	TGTGCCAGCAGTATCGGGACTATATACGAGCAGTACTTC	CASSIGTIYEQYF
TRBJ1-1	TRBD1	TRBV6-4	many	TGTGCCAGCCGCTGGCCCGCGGACAGGCCCCAACCGAGGAGGGACACTGAAGCTTTCTTT	CASRWPADRPQPRRDTEAFF
TRBJ2-7	-	TRBV6-5	many	TGTGCCAGCAGTTACTCGATCACGGACTACGAGCAGTACTTC	CASSYSITDYEQYF
TRBJ2-7	-	TRBV10-3	-	TGTGCCATCAGCGCCGAACCCTACGAGCAGTACTTC	CAISAEPYEQYF
TRBJ2-3	TRBD2	TRBV13	few	TGTGCCAGCAGCTCCCCGGGACTAGCGGGAGAGCATTCCACAGATACGCAGTATTTT	CASSSPGLAGEHSTDTQYF
TRBJ1-1	-	TRBV7-9	few	TGTGCCAGCAGCTTAGCGTGGCAGGGCATGAACACTGAAGCTTTCTTT	CASSLAWQGMNTEAFF
TRBJ1-2	TRBD1	TRBV9	-	TGTGCCAGCAGCGCCTCAGGGGGCGGGGCCGGCTACACCTTC	CASSASGGGAGYTF
TRBJ1-6	-	TRBV28	few	TGTGCCAGCAGTTTATCCCGGCGCAGCTCACCCCTCCACTTT	CASSLSRRSSPLHF
TRBJ1-2	-	TRBV5-4	-	TGTGCCAGCAGCTTCACAGCCGTTAACTATGGCTACACCTTC	CASSFTAVNYGYTF
TRBJ2-3	-	TRBV11-2	-	TGTGCCAGCAGCCCGTTGCAGGTGTTCCACACAGATACGCAGTATTTT	CASSPLQVFHTDTQYF
TRBJ2-7	-	TRBV7-2	-	TGTGCCAGCAGCTTAACCCCCCGCGGCTACGAGCAGTACTTC	CASSLTPRGYEQYF
TRBJ2-3	TRBD1	TRBV5-5	-	TGTGCCAGCAGAGGACAGGCGAGCACAGATACGCAGTATTTT	CASRGQASTDTQYF
TRBJ2-5	TRBD2	TRBV20-1	-	TGCAGTGCTAGAGATCTCTTAGGGAGCGGGGGCGGCCAAGAGACCCAGTACTTC	CSARDLLGSGGGQETQYF
TRBJ1-3	-	TRBV4-3	many	TGCGCCAGCAGCCAAGATCCCAGCTCTGGAAACACCATATATTTT	CASSQDPSSGNTIYF
TRBJ2-1	-	TRBV11-3	few	TGTGCCAGCAGCTTAGAACCGGGCAAAGGCAATGAGCAGTTCTTC	CASSLEPGKGNEQFF
TRBJ1-5	-	TRBV7-8	-	TGTGCCAGCAGCGCCAGACCCTCACATGGCAATCAGCCCCAGCATTTT	CASSARPSHGNQPQHF
TRBJ2-4	-	TRBV28	-	TGTGCCAGCAGACAACAGGGAGTGCTGGTCTTC	CASRQQGVLVF